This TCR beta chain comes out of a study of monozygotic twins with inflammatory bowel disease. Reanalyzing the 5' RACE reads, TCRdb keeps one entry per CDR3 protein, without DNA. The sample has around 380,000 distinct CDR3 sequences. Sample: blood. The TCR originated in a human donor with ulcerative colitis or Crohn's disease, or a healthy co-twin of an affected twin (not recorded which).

CDR3 sequence reads: CASSFLGSVEQYF. V gene TRBV7-2 combines with J gene TRBJ2-7. Germline V gene lookup returns CDR1 SGHTA and CDR2 FQGNSA. CDR3 length equals 13 residues. Combining the CDR3 with reference TRBV7-2 and TRBJ2-7 gives the whole variable domain GAGVSQSPSNKVTEKGKDVELRCDPISGHTALYWYRQSLGQGLEFLIYFQGNSAPDKSGLPSDRFSAERTGGSVSTLTIQRTQQEDSAVYLCASSFLGSVEQYFGPGTRLTVT.